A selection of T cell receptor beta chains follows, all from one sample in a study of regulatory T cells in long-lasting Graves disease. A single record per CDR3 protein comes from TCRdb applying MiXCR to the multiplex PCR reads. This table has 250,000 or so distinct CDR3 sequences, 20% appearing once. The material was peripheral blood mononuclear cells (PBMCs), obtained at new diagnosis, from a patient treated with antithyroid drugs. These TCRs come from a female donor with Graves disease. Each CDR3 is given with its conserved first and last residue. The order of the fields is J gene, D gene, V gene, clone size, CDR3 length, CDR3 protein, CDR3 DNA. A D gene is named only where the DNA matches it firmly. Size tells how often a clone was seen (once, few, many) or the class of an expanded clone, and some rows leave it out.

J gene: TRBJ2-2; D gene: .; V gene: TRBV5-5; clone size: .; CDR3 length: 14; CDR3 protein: CASSLGQNTGELLF; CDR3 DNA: TGTGCCAGCAGCTTGGGACAGAACACCGGGGAGCTGCTTTTT
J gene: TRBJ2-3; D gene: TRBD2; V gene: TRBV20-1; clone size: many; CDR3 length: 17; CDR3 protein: CSANQGISGGALDTQYF; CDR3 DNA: TGCAGTGCTAATCAGGGAATTAGCGGGGGGGCCTTAGATACGCAGTATTTT
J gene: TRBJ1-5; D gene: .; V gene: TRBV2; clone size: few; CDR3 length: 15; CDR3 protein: CASDDYMASDQPQHF; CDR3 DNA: TGTGCCAGCGATGATTACATGGCCTCCGATCAGCCCCAGCATTTT
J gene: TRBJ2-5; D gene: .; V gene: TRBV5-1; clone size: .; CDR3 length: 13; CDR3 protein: CASSFRQGETQYF; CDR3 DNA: TGCGCCAGCAGCTTTCGGCAGGGGGAGACCCAGTACTTC
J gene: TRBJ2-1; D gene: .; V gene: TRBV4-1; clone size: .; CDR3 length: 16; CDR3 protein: CASSQDRAGGYNEQFF; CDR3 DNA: TGCGCCAGCAGCCAAGATCGGGCGGGCGGGTACAATGAGCAGTTCTTC
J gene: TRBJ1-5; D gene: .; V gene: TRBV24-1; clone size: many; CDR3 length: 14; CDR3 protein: CATSDRRGNQPQHF; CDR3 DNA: TGTGCCACCAGTGATCGCAGGGGAAATCAGCCCCAGCATTTT
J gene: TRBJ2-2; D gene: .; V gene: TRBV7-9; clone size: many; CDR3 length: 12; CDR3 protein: CAIHSAAGELFF; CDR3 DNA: TGTGCCATTCACTCCGCCGCCGGGGAGCTGTTTTTT
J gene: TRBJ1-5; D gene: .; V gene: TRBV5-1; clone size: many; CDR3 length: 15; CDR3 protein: CASSLQGLSGQPQHF; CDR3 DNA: TGCGCCAGCAGCTTGCAGGGACTATCTGGTCAGCCCCAGCATTTT
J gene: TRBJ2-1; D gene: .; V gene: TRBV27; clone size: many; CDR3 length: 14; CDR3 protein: CASTPGSSYNEQFF; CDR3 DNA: TGTGCCAGCACCCCTGGTTCGAGTTACAATGAGCAGTTCTTC
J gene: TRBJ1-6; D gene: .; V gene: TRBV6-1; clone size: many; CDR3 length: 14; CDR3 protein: CASRGQSGGSPLHF; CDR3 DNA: TGTGCCAGCAGAGGACAGAGCGGCGGTTCACCCCTCCACTTT
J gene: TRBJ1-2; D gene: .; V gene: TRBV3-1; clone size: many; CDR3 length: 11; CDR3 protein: CASSLRDGYTF; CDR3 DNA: TGTGCCAGCAGCCTCCGTGATGGCTACACCTTC
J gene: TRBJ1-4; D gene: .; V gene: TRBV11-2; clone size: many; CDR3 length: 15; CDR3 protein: CASSFARHQREKLFF; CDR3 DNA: TGTGCCAGCAGCTTTGCCCGCCATCAACGAGAAAAACTGTTTTTT
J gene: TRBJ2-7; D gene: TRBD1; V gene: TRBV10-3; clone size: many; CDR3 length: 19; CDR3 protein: CAISGPPSLTGTGVYEQYF; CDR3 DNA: TGTGCCATCAGTGGTCCTCCTTCCCTTACCGGGACAGGGGTCTACGAGCAGTACTTC
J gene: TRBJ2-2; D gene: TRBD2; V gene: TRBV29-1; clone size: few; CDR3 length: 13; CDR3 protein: CSVSRGDTGELFF; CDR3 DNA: TGCAGCGTTTCCCGGGGGGACACCGGGGAGCTGTTTTTT
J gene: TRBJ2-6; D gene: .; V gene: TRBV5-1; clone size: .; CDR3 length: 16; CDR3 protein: CASRTGGADRANVLTF; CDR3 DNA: TGCGCCAGCAGAACAGGGGGGGCCGATAGGGCCAACGTCCTGACTTTC
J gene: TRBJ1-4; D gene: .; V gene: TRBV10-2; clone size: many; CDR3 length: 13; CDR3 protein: CAATSSTNEKLFF; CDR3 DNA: TGCGCCGCCACGTCCTCGACTAATGAAAAACTGTTTTTT
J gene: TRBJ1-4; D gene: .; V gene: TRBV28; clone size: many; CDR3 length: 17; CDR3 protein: CASSSPVPGQENEKLFF; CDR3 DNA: TGTGCCAGCAGTTCCCCCGTCCCGGGACAAGAGAATGAAAAACTGTTTTTT
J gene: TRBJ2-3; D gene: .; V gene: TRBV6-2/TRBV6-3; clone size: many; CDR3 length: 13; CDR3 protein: CASSATARDTQYF; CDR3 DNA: TGTGCCAGCAGTGCGACAGCTCGAGATACGCAGTATTTT
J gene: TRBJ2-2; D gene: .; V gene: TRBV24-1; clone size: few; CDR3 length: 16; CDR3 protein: CATGDPDSKNTGELFF; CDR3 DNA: TGTGCCACCGGTGATCCCGACAGCAAGAACACCGGGGAGCTGTTTTTT
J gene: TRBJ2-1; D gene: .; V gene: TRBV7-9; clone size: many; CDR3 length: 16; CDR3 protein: CASSLVMGSSYNEQFF; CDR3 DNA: TGTGCCAGCAGCTTAGTCATGGGGAGCTCCTACAATGAGCAGTTCTTC
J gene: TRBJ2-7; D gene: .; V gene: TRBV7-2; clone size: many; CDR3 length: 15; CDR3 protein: CASSLDSGRVDEQYF; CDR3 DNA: TGTGCCAGCAGCTTAGATTCGGGTCGGGTGGACGAGCAGTACTTC
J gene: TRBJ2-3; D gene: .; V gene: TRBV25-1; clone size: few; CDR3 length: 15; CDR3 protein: CASGKQAALTDTQYF; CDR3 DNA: TGTGCCAGCGGCAAGCAAGCGGCCCTCACAGATACGCAGTATTTT
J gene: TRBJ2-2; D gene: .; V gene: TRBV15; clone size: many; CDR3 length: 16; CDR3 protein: CATIGGRASNTGELFF; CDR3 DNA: TGTGCCACCATCGGTGGGCGGGCTTCGAACACCGGGGAGCTGTTTTTT
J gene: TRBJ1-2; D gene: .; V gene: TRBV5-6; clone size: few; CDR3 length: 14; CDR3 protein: CASSSVQGLDGYTF; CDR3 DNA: TGTGCCAGCAGCTCGGTGCAGGGGCTGGATGGCTACACCTTC
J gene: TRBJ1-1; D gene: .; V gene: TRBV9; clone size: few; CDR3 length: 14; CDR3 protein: CASSPGSFGPEAFF; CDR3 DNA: TGTGCCAGCAGCCCCGGGAGCTTCGGTCCTGAAGCTTTCTTT
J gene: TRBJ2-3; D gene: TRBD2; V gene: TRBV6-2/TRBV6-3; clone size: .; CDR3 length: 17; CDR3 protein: CASRLAGGPALSDTQYF; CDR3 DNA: TGTGCCAGCAGACTAGCGGGGGGGCCCGCTTTGTCAGATACGCAGTATTTT
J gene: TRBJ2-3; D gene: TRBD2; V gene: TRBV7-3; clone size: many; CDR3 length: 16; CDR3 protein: CASSSLAGGVTDTQYF; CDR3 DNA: TGTGCCAGCAGCTCTCTAGCGGGAGGGGTGACAGATACGCAGTATTTT
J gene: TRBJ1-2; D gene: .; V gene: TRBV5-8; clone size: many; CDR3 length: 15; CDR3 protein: CASSLVFGVRYGYTF; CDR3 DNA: TGTGCCAGCAGCTTGGTTTTCGGGGTGCGTTATGGCTACACCTTC
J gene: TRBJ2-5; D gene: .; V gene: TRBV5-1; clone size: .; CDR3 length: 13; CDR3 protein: CASSFNNQETQYF; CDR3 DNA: TGCGCCAGCAGCTTTAACAACCAAGAGACCCAGTACTTC
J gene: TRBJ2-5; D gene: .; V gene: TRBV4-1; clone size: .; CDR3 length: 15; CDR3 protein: CASSQDRAGQETQYF; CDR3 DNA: TGCGCCAGCAGCCAAGATCGGGCCGGGCAAGAGACCCAGTACTTC
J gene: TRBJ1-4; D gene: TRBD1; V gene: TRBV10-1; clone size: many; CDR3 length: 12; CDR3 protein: CARGDRVEKLFF; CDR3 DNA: TGCGCCAGGGGGGACAGGGTCGAAAAACTGTTTTTT
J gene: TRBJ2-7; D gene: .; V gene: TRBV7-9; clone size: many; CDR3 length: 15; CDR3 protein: CASSLEAAGTYEQYF; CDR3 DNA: TGTGCCAGCAGCTTAGAAGCGGCGGGGACCTACGAGCAGTACTTC
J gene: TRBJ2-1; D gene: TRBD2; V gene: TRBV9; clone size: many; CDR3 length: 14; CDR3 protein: CASSPGLAGYEQFF; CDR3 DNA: TGTGCCAGCAGTCCCGGACTAGCGGGCTATGAGCAGTTCTTC
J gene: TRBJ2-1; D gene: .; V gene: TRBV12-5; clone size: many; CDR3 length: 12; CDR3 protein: CASAQGGGEQFF; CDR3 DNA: TGTGCTAGTGCGCAGGGTGGCGGTGAGCAGTTCTTC
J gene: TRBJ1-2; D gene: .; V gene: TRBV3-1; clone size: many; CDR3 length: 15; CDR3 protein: CASSQEPTGERGYTF; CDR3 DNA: TGTGCCAGCAGCCAAGAACCGACGGGGGAACGTGGCTACACCTTC
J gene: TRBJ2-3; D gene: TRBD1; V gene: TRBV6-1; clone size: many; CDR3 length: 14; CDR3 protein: CASSRLSGGDTQYF; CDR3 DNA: TGTGCCAGCAGTCGGTTATCAGGGGGTGATACGCAGTATTTT
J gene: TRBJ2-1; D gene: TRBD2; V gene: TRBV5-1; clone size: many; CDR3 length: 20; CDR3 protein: CASSLGGVAGVLGAYNEQFF; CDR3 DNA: TGCGCCAGCAGCTTGGGGGGAGTAGCGGGAGTCCTAGGGGCCTACAATGAGCAGTTCTTC
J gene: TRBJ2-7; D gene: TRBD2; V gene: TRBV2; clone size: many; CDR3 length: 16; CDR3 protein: CASSAPPPAGGYEQYF; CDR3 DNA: TGTGCCAGCAGTGCCCCACCGCCAGCGGGAGGGTACGAGCAGTACTTC
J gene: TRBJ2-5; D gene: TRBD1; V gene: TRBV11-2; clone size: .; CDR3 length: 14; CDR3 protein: CASSLAGGAETQYF; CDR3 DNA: TGTGCCAGCAGCTTAGCAGGGGGCGCCGAGACCCAGTACTTC
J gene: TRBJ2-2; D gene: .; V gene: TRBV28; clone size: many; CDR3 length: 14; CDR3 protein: CASSLIAAGGELFF; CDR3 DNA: TGTGCCAGCAGTTTAATAGCTGCGGGCGGGGAGCTGTTTTTT
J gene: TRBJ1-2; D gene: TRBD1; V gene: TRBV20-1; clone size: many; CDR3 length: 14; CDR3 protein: CSARPHGRTGSSTF; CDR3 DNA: TGCAGTGCTAGACCACATGGGAGGACAGGGAGTTCCACCTTC
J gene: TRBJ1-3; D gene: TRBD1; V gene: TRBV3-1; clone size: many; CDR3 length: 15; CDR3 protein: CASSQITGAGNTIYF; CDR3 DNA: TGTGCCAGCAGCCAGATCACAGGGGCCGGAAACACCATATATTTT
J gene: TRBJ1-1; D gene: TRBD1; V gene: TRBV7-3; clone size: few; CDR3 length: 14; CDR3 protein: CASSFFAGGTEAFF; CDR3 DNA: TGTGCCAGCAGCTTCTTCGCAGGGGGCACTGAAGCTTTCTTT
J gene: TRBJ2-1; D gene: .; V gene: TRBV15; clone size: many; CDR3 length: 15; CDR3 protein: CATSRERGEENEQFF; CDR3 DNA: TGTGCCACCAGCAGAGAAAGGGGAGAGGAAAATGAGCAGTTCTTC
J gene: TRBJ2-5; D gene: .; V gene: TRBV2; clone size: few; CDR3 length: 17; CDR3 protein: CASSELARTTYQEIQYF; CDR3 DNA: TGTGCCAGCAGTGAATTAGCACGGACCACGTACCAAGAGATCCAGTACTTC
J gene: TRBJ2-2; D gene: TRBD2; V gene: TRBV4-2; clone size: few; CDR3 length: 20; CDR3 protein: CASSRQPGLARLTNTGELFF; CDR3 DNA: TGTGCCAGCAGCCGACAACCGGGACTAGCGAGACTTACGAACACCGGGGAGCTGTTTTTT
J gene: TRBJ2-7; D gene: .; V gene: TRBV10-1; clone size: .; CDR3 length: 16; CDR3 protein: CASSENRGRGAYEQYF; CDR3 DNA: TGCGCCAGCAGTGAGAATCGGGGTAGAGGAGCCTACGAGCAGTACTTC
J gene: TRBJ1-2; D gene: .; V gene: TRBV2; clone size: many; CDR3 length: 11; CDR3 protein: CASSDGDGYTF; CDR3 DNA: TGTGCCAGCAGTGACGGGGATGGCTACACCTTC
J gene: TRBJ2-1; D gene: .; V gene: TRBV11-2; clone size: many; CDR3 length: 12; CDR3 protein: CASSFVENEQFF; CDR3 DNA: TGTGCCAGCAGCTTCGTCGAGAATGAGCAGTTCTTC
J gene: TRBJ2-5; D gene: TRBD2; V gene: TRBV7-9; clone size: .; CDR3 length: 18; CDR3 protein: CASSSEWDGLAGEQTQYF; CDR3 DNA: TGTGCCAGCAGCTCAGAGTGGGACGGACTAGCGGGAGAACAGACCCAGTACTTC
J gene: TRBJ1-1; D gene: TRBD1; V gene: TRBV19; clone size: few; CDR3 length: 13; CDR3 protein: CATRTGASTEAFF; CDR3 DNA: TGTGCCACCCGAACAGGGGCTAGTACTGAAGCTTTCTTT
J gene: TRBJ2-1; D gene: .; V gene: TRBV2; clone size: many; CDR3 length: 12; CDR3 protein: CASSDLAWEQFF; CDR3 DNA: TGTGCCAGCAGTGACTTAGCATGGGAGCAGTTCTTC